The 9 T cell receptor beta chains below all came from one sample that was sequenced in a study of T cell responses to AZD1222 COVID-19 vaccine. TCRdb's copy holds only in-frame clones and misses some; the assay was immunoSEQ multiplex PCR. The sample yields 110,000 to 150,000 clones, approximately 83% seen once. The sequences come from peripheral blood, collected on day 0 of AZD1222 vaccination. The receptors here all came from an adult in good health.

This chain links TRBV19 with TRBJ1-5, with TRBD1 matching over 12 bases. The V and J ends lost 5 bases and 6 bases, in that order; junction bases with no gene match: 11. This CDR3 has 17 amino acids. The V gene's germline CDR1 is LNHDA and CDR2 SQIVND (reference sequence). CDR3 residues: CASSSSSGTGGSQPQHF. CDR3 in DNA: TGTGCCAGTAGTTCATCCTCCGGGACAGGGGGCAGTCAGCCCCAGCATTTT.

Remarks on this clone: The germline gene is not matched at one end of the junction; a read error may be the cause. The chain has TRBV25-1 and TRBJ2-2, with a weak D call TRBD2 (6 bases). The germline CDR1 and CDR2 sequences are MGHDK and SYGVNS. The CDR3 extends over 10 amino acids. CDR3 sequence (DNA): TGTGCCAGCTGGAGCGGGCAGCTGTTTTTT. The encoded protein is CASWSGQLFF.

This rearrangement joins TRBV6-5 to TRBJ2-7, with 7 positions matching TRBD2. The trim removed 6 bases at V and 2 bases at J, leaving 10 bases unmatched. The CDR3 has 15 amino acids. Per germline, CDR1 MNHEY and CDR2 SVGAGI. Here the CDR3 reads CASSARWDYPYEQYF. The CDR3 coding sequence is TGTGCCAGCAGCGCTAGGTGGGACTACCCCTACGAGCAGTACTTC.

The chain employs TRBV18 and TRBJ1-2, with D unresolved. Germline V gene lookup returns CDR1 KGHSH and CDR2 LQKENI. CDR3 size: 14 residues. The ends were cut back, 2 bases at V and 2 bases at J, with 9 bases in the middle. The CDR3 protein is CASSPVAENYGYTF. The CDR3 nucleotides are TGTGCCAGCTCACCAGTAGCAGAGAACTATGGCTACACCTTC. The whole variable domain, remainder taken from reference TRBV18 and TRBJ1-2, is NAGVMQNPRHLVRRRGQEARLRCSPMKGHSHVYWYRQLPEEGLKFMVYLQKENIIDESGMPKERFSAEFPKEGPSILRIQQVVRGDSAAYFCASSPVAENYGYTFGSGTRLTVV.

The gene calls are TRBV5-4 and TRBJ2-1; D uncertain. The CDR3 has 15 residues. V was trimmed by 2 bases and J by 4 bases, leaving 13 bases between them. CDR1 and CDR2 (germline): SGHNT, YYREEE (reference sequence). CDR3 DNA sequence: TGTGCCAGCAGCTTAGGAAAGGGTAATTACAATGAGCAGTTCTTC. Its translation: CASSLGKGNYNEQFF.

The CDR3 reads CASRREGHYGYTF. CDR3 sequence (DNA): TGTGCCAGCAGGCGCGAGGGACACTATGGCTACACCTTC. V usage is TRBV6-5 and J usage is TRBJ1-2; a weak D match, TRBD1 (5 bases). With 6 bases removed from V and 3 bases from J, the gap between germline ends came to 11 bases. There are 13 residues in the CDR3. Germline V gene lookup returns CDR1 MNHEY and CDR2 SVGAGI.

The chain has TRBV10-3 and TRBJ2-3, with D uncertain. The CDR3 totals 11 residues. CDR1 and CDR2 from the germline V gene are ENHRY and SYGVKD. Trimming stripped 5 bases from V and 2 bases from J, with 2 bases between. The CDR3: CAISNTDTQYF. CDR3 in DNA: TGTGCCATCAGTAACACAGATACGCAGTATTTT.

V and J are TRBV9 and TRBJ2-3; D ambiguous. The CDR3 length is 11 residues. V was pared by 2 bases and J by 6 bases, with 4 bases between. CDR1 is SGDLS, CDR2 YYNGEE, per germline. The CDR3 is CASSVLDTQYF. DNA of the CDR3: TGTGCCAGCAGCGTTTTGGATACGCAGTATTTT. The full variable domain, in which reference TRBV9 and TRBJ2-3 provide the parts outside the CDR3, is DSGVTQTPKHLITATGQRVTLRCSPRSGDLSVYWYQQSLDQGLQFLIQYYNGEERAKGNILERFSAQQFPDLHSELNLSSLELGDSALYFCASSVLDTQYFGPGTRLTVL.

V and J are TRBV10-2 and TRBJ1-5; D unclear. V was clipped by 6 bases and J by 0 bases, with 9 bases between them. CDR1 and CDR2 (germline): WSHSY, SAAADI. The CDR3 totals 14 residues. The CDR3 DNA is TGCGCCAGCAGCCGGGCCAGTAGCAATCAGCCCCAGCATTTT. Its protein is CASSRASSNQPQHF.